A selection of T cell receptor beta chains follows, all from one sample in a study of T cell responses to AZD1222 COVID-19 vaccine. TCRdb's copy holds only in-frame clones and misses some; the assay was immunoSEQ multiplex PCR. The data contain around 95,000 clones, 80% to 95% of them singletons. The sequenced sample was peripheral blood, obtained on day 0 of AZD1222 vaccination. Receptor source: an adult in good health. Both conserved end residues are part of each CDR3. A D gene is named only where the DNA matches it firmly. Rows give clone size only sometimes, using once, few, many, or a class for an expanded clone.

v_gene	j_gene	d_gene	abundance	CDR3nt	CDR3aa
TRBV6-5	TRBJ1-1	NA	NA	TGTGCCAGCAGTTATAGCAGGAACCTTTTCGAAGCTTTCTTT	CASSYSRNLFEAFF
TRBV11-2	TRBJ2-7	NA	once	TGTGCCAGCAACATAGCGCCCAATGCCTACGAGCAGTACTTC	CASNIAPNAYEQYF
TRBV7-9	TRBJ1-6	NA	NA	TGTGCCAGCAGCTTAAACAGGGAATATAATTCACCCCTCCACTTT	CASSLNREYNSPLHF
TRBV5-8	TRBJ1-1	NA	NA	TGTGCCAGCAGCTTCTGGGGCAGTTATGAAGCTTTCTTT	CASSFWGSYEAFF
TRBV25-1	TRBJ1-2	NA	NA	TGTGCCAGCAGTGAATGGGTTTCGAATGGCTACACCTTC	CASSEWVSNGYTF
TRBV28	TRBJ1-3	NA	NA	TGTGCCAGCAGTTTCTCATACGGAACCCTCAACACCATATATTTT	CASSFSYGTLNTIYF
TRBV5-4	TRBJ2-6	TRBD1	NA	TGTGCCAGCAGTTCCCCTGGACAGGGGGCCATTGTCCTGACTTTC	CASSSPGQGAIVLTF
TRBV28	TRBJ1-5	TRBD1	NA	TGTGCCAGCAGTTTCTCCGGCAGGGGGCTTAATCCACAGCCCCAGCATTTT	CASSFSGRGLNPQPQHF
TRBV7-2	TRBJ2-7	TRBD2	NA	TGTGCCAGCAGTCCCATGGGAGCGGGAGCGGCCTACGAGCAGTACTTC	CASSPMGAGAAYEQYF
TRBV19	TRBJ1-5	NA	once	TGTGCCAGTATAGGGCTACGATCCAATCAGCCCCAGCATTTT	CASIGLRSNQPQHF
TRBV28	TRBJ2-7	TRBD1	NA	TGTGCCAGCGGGACACAGGGGGCATCCTACGAGCAGTACTTC	CASGTQGASYEQYF
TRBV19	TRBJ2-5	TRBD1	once	TGTGCCAGTAGTATAGATCCGACAGGGCAAGAGACCCAGTACTTC	CASSIDPTGQETQYF
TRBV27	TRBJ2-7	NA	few	TGTGCCAGCAGTAGCCTCGGGGTTCTCTACGAGCAGTACTTC	CASSSLGVLYEQYF
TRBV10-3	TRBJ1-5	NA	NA	TGTGCCATCGGCCCGGCTAGGGGCAATCAGCCCCAGCATTTT	CAIGPARGNQPQHF
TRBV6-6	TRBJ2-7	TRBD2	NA	TGTGCCAGCTCTCGGACTAGCGGGAGCTACGAGCAGTACTTC	CASSRTSGSYEQYF
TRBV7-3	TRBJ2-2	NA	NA	TGTGCCAGCAGCTTAGGGGCAGGGTCGAACACCGGGGAGCTGTTTTTT	CASSLGAGSNTGELFF
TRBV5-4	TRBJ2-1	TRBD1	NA	TGTGCCAGCCCTCCCCCGGGACAGGGAACGTCCTACAATGAGCAGTTCTTC	CASPPPGQGTSYNEQFF
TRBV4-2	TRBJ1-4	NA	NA	TGTGCCAGCAGCCAAGATCGGGGGACGATGGGGGAAAAACTGTTTTTT	CASSQDRGTMGEKLFF
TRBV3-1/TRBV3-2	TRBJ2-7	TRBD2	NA	TGTGCCAGCAGCCCCCCTTGGAGGTTAGCGGGAGGCGAGCAGTACTTC	CASSPPWRLAGGEQYF
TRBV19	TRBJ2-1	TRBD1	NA	TGTGCCAGTAGCCTGGGACAGGGACCCTACAATGAGCAGTTCTTC	CASSLGQGPYNEQFF
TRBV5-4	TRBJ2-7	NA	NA	TGTGCCAGCAGCCCCCCGGATCCTCCCTACGAGCAGTACTTC	CASSPPDPPYEQYF
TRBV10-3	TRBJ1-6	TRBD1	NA	TGTGCCATCAGTGGTGGACAGGGGTATAATTCACCCCTCCACTTT	CAISGGQGYNSPLHF
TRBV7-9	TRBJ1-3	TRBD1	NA	TGTGCCAGCAGTTCCACAGGGGGCGAGGCTGGAAACACCATATATTTT	CASSSTGGEAGNTIYF
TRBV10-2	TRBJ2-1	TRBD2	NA	TGCGCCAGCAGGGTAGCGGGAGGGTCCTACAATGAGCAGTTCTTC	CASRVAGGSYNEQFF
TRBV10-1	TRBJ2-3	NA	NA	TGCGCCAGCAGTGACCCAGAGGATACGCAGTATTTT	CASSDPEDTQYF
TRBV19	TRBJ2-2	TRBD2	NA	TGTGCCAGTAAACAGCGGGAGATTGGGTCCGGGGAGCTGTTTTTT	CASKQREIGSGELFF
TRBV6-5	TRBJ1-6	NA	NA	TGTGCCAGCAGTTACTCCCGGGATCCTAATTCACCCCTCCACTTT	CASSYSRDPNSPLHF
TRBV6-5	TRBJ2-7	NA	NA	TGTGCCACAACGGACAGCTACGAGCAGTACTTC	CATTDSYEQYF
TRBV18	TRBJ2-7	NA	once	TGTGCCAGCTCTACCGGGACCTACGAGCAGTACTTC	CASSTGTYEQYF
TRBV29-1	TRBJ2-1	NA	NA	TGCAGCGTGTCCGGGGGACATACCTACAATGAGCAGTTCTTC	CSVSGGHTYNEQFF
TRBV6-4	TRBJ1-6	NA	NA	TGTGCCAGCAGTGACTCGACGGGAGGCAGATGTAATTCACCCCTCCACTTT	CASSDSTGGRCNSPLHF
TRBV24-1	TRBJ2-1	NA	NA	TGTGCCACCATCTGCCGGGATCACGAGAACAATGAGCAGTTCTTC	CATICRDHENNEQFF
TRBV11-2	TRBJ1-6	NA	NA	TGTGCCAGCAGCTTAGGATTGGGGGTTTCACCCCTCCACTTT	CASSLGLGVSPLHF
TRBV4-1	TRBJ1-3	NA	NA	TGCGCCAGCAGCCAAGATTTGGGGTCCGGAAACACCATATATTTT	CASSQDLGSGNTIYF
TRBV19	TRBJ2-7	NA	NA	TGTGCCAGTAGTATCCGGACACGCTCCTACGAGCAGTACTTC	CASSIRTRSYEQYF
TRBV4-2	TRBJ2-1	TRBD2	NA	TGTGCCAGCAGCCAAGAGCCCGGACTAGCGGGGGCCACCTACAATGAGCAGTTCTTC	CASSQEPGLAGATYNEQFF
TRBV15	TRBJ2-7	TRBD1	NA	TGTGCCACCAGCAGAGGGACAGGTGGTAGGGACGAGCAGTACTTC	CATSRGTGGRDEQYF
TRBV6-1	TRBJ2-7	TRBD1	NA	TGTGCCAGCAGTGAAGGGGACAGCTCCTACGAGCAGTACTTC	CASSEGDSSYEQYF
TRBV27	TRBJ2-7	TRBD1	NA	TGTGCCAGCAGTTTACTGGCAGGGGGCTTCTACGAGCAGTACTTC	CASSLLAGGFYEQYF
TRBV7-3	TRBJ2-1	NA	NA	TGTGCCAGCAGCTCCTGGGGGGGCCGCTCCTACAATGAGCAGTTCTTC	CASSSWGGRSYNEQFF
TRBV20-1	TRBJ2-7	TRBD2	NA	TGCAGTGCTAGTGCGGGACTAGCGGGAATCTACGAGCAGTACTTC	CSASAGLAGIYEQYF
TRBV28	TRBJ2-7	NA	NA	TGTGCCAGCAGTTTATTAAGAGATGAGCAGTACTTC	CASSLLRDEQYF
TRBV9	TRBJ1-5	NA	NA	TGTGCCAGCAGCCCTCGGGATCAGCCCCAGCATTTT	CASSPRDQPQHF
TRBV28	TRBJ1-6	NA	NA	TGTGCCAGCAGTGCAGGACACAATAATTCACCCCTCCACTTT	CASSAGHNNSPLHF
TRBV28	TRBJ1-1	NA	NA	TGTGCCAGCAGTTCCACGACGGCTTATGAAGCTTTCTTT	CASSSTTAYEAFF
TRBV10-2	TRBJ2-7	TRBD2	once	TGCGCCAGCAGCCCTCGGACTAGCGGGAGTAGGGGACCCGAGCAGTACTTC	CASSPRTSGSRGPEQYF
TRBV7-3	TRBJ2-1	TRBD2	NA	TGTGCCAGCAGCTCTAGCGGGAGCGCCTACAATGAGCAGTTCTTC	CASSSSGSAYNEQFF
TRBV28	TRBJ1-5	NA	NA	TGTGCCAGCAACTTTAGGTTTGGTCAGCCCCAGCATTTT	CASNFRFGQPQHF
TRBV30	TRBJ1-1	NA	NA	TGTGCCCGTATGGCCGGGGGCACTGAAGCTTTCTTT	CARMAGGTEAFF
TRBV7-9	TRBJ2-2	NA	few	TGTGCCAGCAGCCCGACAGAAACCAACACCGGGGAGCTGTTTTTT	CASSPTETNTGELFF
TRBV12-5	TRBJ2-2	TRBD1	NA	TGTGCTAGTGGTTTGTATCTCTGGGGGGACAGGGACACTAAGGGTACCGGGGAGCTGTTTTTT	CASGLYLWGDRDTKGTGELFF
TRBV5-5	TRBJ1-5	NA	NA	TGTGCCAGCAGCTTGTGGGGGCGACTCAATCAGCCCCAGCATTTT	CASSLWGRLNQPQHF
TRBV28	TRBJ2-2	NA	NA	TGTGCAGTTGGAACACCTACTTCCACCGGGGAGCTGTTTTTT	CAVGTPTSTGELFF
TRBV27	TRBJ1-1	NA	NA	TGTGCCAGCAGTTTGTTAGCGGCAGGTGAGGAAGCTTTCTTT	CASSLLAAGEEAFF
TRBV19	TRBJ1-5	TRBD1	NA	TGTGCCAGTAGTCCTACAGGGGGCGTCAATCAGCCCCAGCATTTT	CASSPTGGVNQPQHF
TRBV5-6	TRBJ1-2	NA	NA	TGTGCCAGCAGCTTGGAGATAGGGCTTCAGGGCTACACCTTC	CASSLEIGLQGYTF
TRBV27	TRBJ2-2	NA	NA	TGTGCCAGCACCCTAAGGTGGGGGGCCAACACCGGGGAGCTGTTTTTT	CASTLRWGANTGELFF
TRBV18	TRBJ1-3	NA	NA	TGTGCCAGCTCACCAGACCTAATATCTGGAAACACCATATATTTT	CASSPDLISGNTIYF
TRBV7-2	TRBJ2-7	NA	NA	TGTGCCAGCAGCTTAGAGTCCAGGGGCTACGAGCAGTACTTC	CASSLESRGYEQYF